This entry concerns a single T cell receptor (beta chain). The antigen remains unidentified. The data were taken from a study of T cell responses to AZD1222 COVID-19 vaccine. Whole-study findings and limits: With dominance at 160-218 and 743-854, vaccine-associated CD4 TCRs spanned spike. Close to half of all spike-specific TCRs reportedly target regions of the variants that are unmutated. Spike-specific TCR breadth and depth rose after two AZD1222 doses. Repertoire sampling occurred only after the peak T cell response.

The J segment lost 2 bases and the V segment lost 7 bases, leaving 4 bases of the junction unmatched. There are 13 residues in the CDR3. Germline loops: CDR1 SGHDN, CDR2 FVKESK. Sequencing was performed with immunoSEQ multiplex PCR; in TCRdb, only in-frame clones are kept and a portion is missing. This table has 150,000 to 160,000 clones, around 90% appearing once. The receptor's source is an adult in good health. The rearrangement links TRBV14 to TRBJ1-1; 7 bases fit TRBD1. The sequences come from peripheral blood, collected on day 0 of AZD1222 vaccination. CDR3 sequence (DNA): TGTGCCAGCACTTCAGGGGGTAACACTGAAGCTTTCTTT. Translation: CASTSGGNTEAFF.